This T cell receptor beta chain was recovered during a study of blood T cells in healthy people across ages. This clonotype was detected a few times. What it recognizes is unknown. This CDR3 is 14 amino acids long. Trimming cost V 7 bases and J 1 base, with 12 bases left between them. Germline V lookup: CDR1 MNHEY, CDR2 SVGEGT. Study results and caveats: Whereas aged donors had fewer naive CD4+ cells, long-lived donors had more of them and higher diversity. With donor CMV status unknown, expanded clonotype changes were possibly confounded.

A J-beta primer mix and a sample-barcoded 5' primer were used in a second PCR of roughly 7 to 12 cycles. Each CDR3 protein is one row after TCRdb ran MiXCR on the 5' RACE reads. The sample lists roughly 730,000 distinct CDR3 sequences; roughly 56% were seen once. The chain couples TRBV6-2 or TRBV6-3 to TRBJ2-3; D gene uncertain. The sample comprised blood. This receptor was taken from a man aged 40-49 years in good health. The CDR3 is CASNEAGRTDTQYF. The CDR3 DNA reads TGTGCCAGCAATGAGGCAGGCCGCACAGATACGCAGTATTTT.